The 15 T cell receptor beta chains presented below share a single source sample, sequenced in a study of OX40 agonist ivuxolimab in advanced cancers. Libraries were prepared by immunoSEQ multiplex PCR; TCRdb keeps only in-frame clonotypes and omits some of them. The sample lists tens of thousands of clones; roughly nine tenths were seen once. Here the sequenced sample was CD4+ or CD8+ T cells sorted from blood, taken in a trial of the OX40 agonist ivuxolimab. Receptors were obtained from an adult with an advanced solid tumor such as melanoma, head and neck, liver or kidney cancer.

This chain uses TRBV25-1 with TRBJ1-4; D uncertain. The V end lost 2 bases, the J end lost 3 bases, and 13 bases lay between the germline ends. This CDR3 comprises 16 residues. Germline loops: CDR1 MGHDK, CDR2 SYGVNS. CDR3 sequence reads: CASSEIIWGANEKLFF. In DNA, the CDR3 is TGTGCCAGCAGTGAAATAATCTGGGGTGCTAATGAAAAACTGTTTTTT.

This chain uses TRBV29-1 with TRBJ2-3; 8 bases align to TRBD2. J was trimmed by 4 bases and V by 7 bases; bases with no gene match: 10. There are 14 residues in the CDR3. Germline-derived CDR1 and CDR2 are SQVTM and ANQGSEA. Here the CDR3 reads CSALGLGVADTQYF. The CDR3 coding sequence is TGCAGCGCCCTGGGACTAGGGGTAGCAGATACGCAGTATTTT.

The J gene is TRBJ2-7, the V gene TRBV6-5, with no clear D. This CDR3 spans 14 amino acids. Per germline, CDR1 MNHEY and CDR2 SVGAGI. V dropped 3 bases and J dropped 3 bases, with 12 bases sitting between them. In DNA, the CDR3 is TGTGCCAGCAGTTATAGAGCCAGTGTCTACGAGCAGTACTTC. Translating gives CASSYRASVYEQYF.

This clone was recorded only once. The chain has TRBV11-2 and TRBJ2-7, with D tentatively TRBD1 (5 bases). Germline CDR1 SGHAT, CDR2 FQNNGV. The V gene lost 5 bases and the J gene lost 3 bases, with 11 bases spanning the gap. The CDR3 covers 13 residues. CDR3 sequence reads: CASSPRQIYEQYF. CDR3 DNA: TGTGCCAGCAGCCCGCGACAGATCTACGAGCAGTACTTC. The full variable domain, in which reference TRBV11-2 and TRBJ2-7 provide the parts outside the CDR3, is EAGVAQSPRYKIIEKRQSVAFWCNPISGHATLYWYQQILGQGPKLLIQFQNNGVVDDSQLPKDRFSAERLKGVDSTLKIQPAKLEDSAVYLCASSPRQIYEQYFGPGTRLTVT.

The chain couples TRBV6-5 to TRBJ2-2; tentative D call: TRBD2 (6 bases). This CDR3 has 15 amino acids. The V end lost 2 bases, the J end lost 4 bases, and 11 bases lay between the germline ends. Per the germline V gene, CDR1 is MNHEY and CDR2 is SVGAGI. CDR3 sequence reads: CASSYRLDTTGELFF. CDR3 DNA sequence: TGTGCCAGCAGTTACAGACTAGATACCACCGGGGAGCTGTTTTTT.

The chain has TRBV5-1 and TRBJ2-7, with D maybe TRBD1 (6 bases). V lost 2 bases and J 7 bases, leaving 10 bases between the germline ends. The CDR3 contains 12 residues. Germline CDR1 is SGHRS and CDR2 is YFSETQ. The CDR3 bases are TGCGCCAGCAGCTTCACAGGGCGGGAGCAGTACTTC. It specifies CASSFTGREQYF.

This clone has just a few counts. The chain carries TRBV6-1 and TRBJ1-1, with D possibly TRBD1 on 6 matching bases. V shed 4 bases and J shed 2 bases, with 14 bases lying between them. From germline, CDR1 is MNHNS and CDR2 SASEGT. This CDR3 contains 15 residues. CDR3 bases: TGTGCCAGCAGTGTCTACAGGGTAGGCAACACTGAAGCTTTCTTT. Protein sequence: CASSVYRVGNTEAFF.

The V and J genes are TRBV10-3 and TRBJ1-3; a weak D match, TRBD1 (5 bases). CDR1 and CDR2 (germline): ENHRY, SYGVKD. There are 14 residues in the CDR3. The V end was cut by 7 bases, the J end by 4 bases, with 14 bases between. The CDR3 loop reads CAITGPPGGNTIYF. For the CDR3, the DNA is TGTGCCATCACAGGGCCCCCGGGAGGAAACACCATATATTTT.

The rearrangement uses TRBV27 and TRBJ2-1; 9 nucleotides align to TRBD1. The CDR3 covers 17 residues. Germline V gives CDR1 MNHEY, CDR2 SMNVEV (reference sequence). V lost 5 bases, J lost 9 bases, and 17 bases stayed unmatched. The chain's CDR3 is CASSQNDRGFIDGEQFF. CDR3 nucleotide sequence: TGTGCCAGCAGTCAAAACGACAGGGGGTTTATTGACGGTGAGCAGTTCTTC.

This chain links TRBV27 with TRBJ2-7, with unresolved D. Germline CDR1 reads MNHEY; CDR2 reads SMNVEV (reference sequence). The CDR3 is made up of 11 amino acids. Trimming removed 4 bases at V and 4 bases at J, with 5 bases between. The CDR3, as DNA: TGTGCCAGCAGTTCAATTTACGAGCAGTACTTC. Protein sequence: CASSSIYEQYF.

This clone was seen a few times. CDR3: CASSRAVDEKLFF. CDR3 in DNA: TGTGCCAGCAGCCGGGCCGTGGATGAAAAACTGTTTTTT. The chain links TRBV7-9 to TRBJ1-4; D gene ambiguous. This CDR3 spans 13 amino acids. CDR1 and CDR2 from the germline V gene are SEHNR and FQNEAQ (reference sequence). Trimming took off 5 bases at V and 6 bases at J, with 10 bases between the two ends.

The chain has TRBV5-1 and TRBJ2-3, with TRBD2 as a possible D gene (7 bases). CDR1 is SGHRS and CDR2 is YFSETQ in the germline V gene. The CDR3 loop spans 14 amino acids. Trimming cost V 3 bases and J 3 bases, with 11 bases left between them. As DNA, the CDR3 is TGCGCCAGCAGCTCACGGGGGGCGACAGATACGCAGTATTTT. Its translation: CASSSRGATDTQYF.

This clone appeared once. The chain recombines TRBV19 with TRBJ2-7; 7 bases are shared with TRBD1. The CDR3 is 14 residues long. CDR1 is LNHDA, CDR2 SQIVND, per germline (reference sequence). With 5 bases clipped from V and 3 bases from J, the junction kept 7 bases outside the gene matches. The CDR3 is CASSQPGGHYEQYF. CDR3 bases: TGTGCCAGTAGTCAACCAGGGGGTCACTACGAGCAGTACTTC.

The chain employs TRBV4-1 and TRBJ2-7; 8 nucleotides agree with TRBD2. With V trimmed by 4 bases and J by 4 bases, 6 bases remained unmatched. The CDR3 length is 14 residues. CDR1 is MGHRA and CDR2 is YSYEKL in the germline V gene. The CDR3 coding sequence is TGCGCCAGCAGCCTTGGACTAGCAGCTTACGAGCAGTACTTC. Its translation is CASSLGLAAYEQYF.

This chain joins TRBV6-6 and TRBJ2-2; D ambiguous. The germline V and J ends were trimmed by 10 bases and 1 base, with 13 bases remaining between them. This CDR3 spans 14 amino acids. Germline CDR1 is MNHNY and CDR2 is SVGAGI (reference sequence). This CDR3 is CATERWENTGELFF. The DNA of the CDR3 is TGTGCCACCGAGAGGTGGGAGAACACCGGGGAGCTGTTTTTT.